These 22 T cell receptor beta chains share one sample of origin, sequenced in a study of cytomegalovirus exposure and HLA in healthy donors. Primers for the PCR totalled 60 Vbeta and 13 Jbeta. Libraries were prepared by immunoSEQ multiplex PCR; TCRdb keeps only in-frame clonotypes and omits some of them. The data contain about 180,000 clones, 60% to 80% of them singletons. The sample consisted of PBMCs. These receptors were taken from a man in his 60s in good health and CMV-seronegative.

The V call is TRBV2, the J call TRBJ2-1; D may be TRBD1 (5 bases). CDR1 is SNHLY and CDR2 is FYNNEI in the germline V gene. The V and J ends lost 2 bases and 2 bases respectively, with 10 bases between them. CDR3 size: 15 residues. In nucleotides, the CDR3 is TGTGCCAGCAGTGAAACAGGAGAACCCTACAATGAGCAGTTCTTC. Its translation: CASSETGEPYNEQFF.

The chain is built from TRBV6-5 and TRBJ1-5, with a tentative D call TRBD1 (6 bases). Per the germline V gene, CDR1 is MNHEY and CDR2 is SVGAGI. Trimming took off 10 bases at V and 1 base at J, with 11 bases between the two ends. This CDR3 has 13 residues. The CDR3 protein is CATQGGSNQPQHF. The CDR3 DNA sequence: TGTGCCACCCAAGGGGGAAGCAATCAGCCCCAGCATTTT.

The rearrangement uses TRBV6-5 and TRBJ2-1; 7 positions agree with TRBD1. The germline V gene encodes CDR1 MNHEY and CDR2 SVGAGI. V trimming: 4 bases; J trimming: 4 bases; junction bases outside the gene matches: 7. The CDR3 length is 15 residues. CDR3 DNA: TGTGCCAGCAGTTTCGACAGGGAACCATACAATGAGCAGTTCTTC. Protein product: CASSFDREPYNEQFF.

This chain joins TRBV5-6 and TRBJ2-2; weak D call: TRBD1 (6 bases). The CDR3 is 15 residues long. The germline V and J ends were trimmed by 1 base and 3 bases, with 10 bases remaining between them. Germline CDR1 reads SGHDT; CDR2 reads YYEEEE. This CDR3 is CASSLLGGDTGELFF. The CDR3 nucleotides are TGTGCCAGCAGCTTGTTAGGGGGAGACACCGGGGAGCTGTTTTTT.

The chain couples TRBV2 to TRBJ2-6; TRBD1 is a possible D gene (6 bases). Germline CDR1 reads SNHLY; CDR2 reads FYNNEI. The germline V and J ends were trimmed by 0 bases and 2 bases, with 14 bases remaining between them. The CDR3 length is 18 residues. CDR3 region: CASSEASGYRAGANVLTF. DNA of the CDR3: TGTGCCAGCAGTGAAGCTTCAGGGTACAGGGCTGGGGCCAACGTCCTGACTTTC.

V and J are TRBV5-8 and TRBJ2-3; weak D call: TRBD2 (6 bases). V was clipped by 1 base and J by 0 bases, with 9 bases between them. The CDR3 spans 15 residues. CDR1 SGHTS and CDR2 YDEGEE come from the germline V gene. The CDR3 DNA is TGTGCCAGCAGCTTGTCCAGCGGGAGCACAGATACGCAGTATTTT. It codes for CASSLSSGSTDTQYF.

The rearrangement links TRBV19 to TRBJ1-6; TRBD1 matches at 9 bases. V gave up 4 bases and J gave up 10 bases; unmatched junction bases: 8. The V gene's germline CDR1 is LNHDA and CDR2 SQIVND (reference sequence). The CDR3 is made up of 15 amino acids. CDR3 region: CASSTTGGAVSPLHF. The CDR3, as DNA: TGTGCCAGTAGTACCACAGGGGGCGCGGTATCACCCCTCCACTTT. The whole variable domain, filled in from reference TRBV19 and TRBJ1-6, reads DGGITQSPKYLFRKEGQNVTLSCEQNLNHDAMYWYRQDPGQGLRLIYYSQIVNDFQKGDIAEGYSVSREKKESFPLTVTSAQKNPTAFYLCASSTTGGAVSPLHFGNGTRLTVT.

V gene TRBV29-1 combines with J gene TRBJ2-1, with 7 bases aligning to TRBD2. There are 13 residues in the CDR3. V trimming: 7 bases; J trimming: 4 bases; junction bases outside the gene matches: 7. The V gene's germline CDR1 is SQVTM and CDR2 ANQGSEA. The CDR3 reads CSGEGSLYNEQFF. The CDR3 bases are TGCAGCGGGGAGGGGAGCTTATACAATGAGCAGTTCTTC.

The genes are TRBV28 and TRBJ2-7; perhaps TRBD2 as D (5 bases). This CDR3 comprises 12 residues. Trimming removed 5 bases from V and 3 bases from J, with 8 bases in between. CDR1 MDHEN and CDR2 SYDVKM come from the germline V gene. The CDR3: CASSGGYYEQYF. The CDR3 coding sequence is TGTGCCAGCAGTGGAGGTTACTACGAGCAGTACTTC.

This chain connects TRBV11-3 to TRBJ2-2, with no clear D. The V end was cut by 3 bases, the J end by 4 bases, with 9 bases between. Per the germline V gene, CDR1 is SGHNT and CDR2 is YENEEA. The CDR3 sequence is 14 residues long. The CDR3 DNA is TGTGCCAGCAGCTTGCGTACGGGCACCGGGGAGCTGTTTTTT. This encodes CASSLRTGTGELFF.

The genes are TRBV4-3 and TRBJ1-1; D gene ambiguous. The V gene lost 0 bases and the J gene lost 2 bases, with 4 bases spanning the gap. CDR3 length: 13 amino acids. CDR1 is LGHNA and CDR2 is YSLEER in the germline V gene. The CDR3 DNA reads as TGCGCCAGCAGCCAAGACAGTAACACTGAAGCTTTCTTT. Encoded protein: CASSQDSNTEAFF.

A few counts support this clone. V usage is TRBV18 and J usage is TRBJ1-3; 8 positions agree with TRBD1. CDR1 is KGHSH, CDR2 LQKENI, per germline. The CDR3 runs to 17 residues. J lost 4 bases, V lost 1 base, and 9 bases had no gene match. The CDR3 nucleotides read TGTGCCAGCTCACCACGGGGGACAGGAGAGTCGGGAAACACCATATATTTT. Protein: CASSPRGTGESGNTIYF.

This clone occurred a few times. The rearrangement joins TRBV5-1 to TRBJ1-1; 10 positions match TRBD1. CDR1 is SGHRS, CDR2 YFSETQ, per germline. Losses at the gene ends were 1 base for V and 6 bases for J; bases not matched to a gene: 9. The CDR3 has 16 residues. As DNA, the CDR3 is TGCGCCAGCAGCTTGCGATCGACAGGGGGCGGGTCTGAAGCTTTCTTT. This codes for CASSLRSTGGGSEAFF. The full variable domain, with the rest looked up from reference TRBV5-1 and TRBJ1-1, is KAGVTQTPRYLIKTRGQQVTLSCSPISGHRSVSWYQQTPGQGLQFLFEYFSETQRNKGNFPGRFSGRQFSNSRSEMNVSTLELGDSALYLCASSLRSTGGGSEAFFGQGTRLTVV.

This clone was counted a few times. The rearrangement joins TRBV4-3 to TRBJ2-7, with 11 nucleotides matching TRBD1. From germline, CDR1 is LGHNA and CDR2 YSLEER. The V segment lost 1 base and the J segment 3 bases; nucleotides outside the gene matches: 2. This CDR3 is built from 15 residues. DNA for the CDR3: TGCGCCAGCAGCCAAGTAGGGACAGGGGGCTACGAGCAGTACTTC. Protein product: CASSQVGTGGYEQYF.

This clone was picked up one time. This rearrangement joins TRBV7-2 to TRBJ2-3; TRBD2 matches 12 bases. CDR3 length equals 17 residues. Germline CDR1 is SGHTA and CDR2 is FQGNSA. After removal of 0 bases from V and 8 bases from J, the junction contained 9 bases not matched to a gene. The CDR3 is CASSLALRLAGDLTQYF. The CDR3 DNA follows: TGTGCCAGCAGCTTAGCGCTTAGACTAGCGGGGGACCTTACGCAGTATTTT.

In regard to this clone: The germline gene is not matched at one end of the junction; a read error may be the cause. This chain connects TRBV7-9 to TRBJ2-2, with D maybe TRBD1 (5 bases). This CDR3 has 14 residues. In germline, CDR1 is SEHNR, CDR2 FQNEAQ (reference sequence). The DNA for the CDR3 is TGTTCCAGCAGCAGAGACAGCAACACCGGGGAGCTGTTTTTT. Its protein product is CSSSRDSNTGELFF.

The V call is TRBV11-3, the J call TRBJ2-7; perhaps TRBD2 as D (6 bases). The CDR3 length is 12 residues. Trimming cost V 5 bases and J 6 bases, with 11 bases left between them. Per the germline V gene, CDR1 is SGHNT and CDR2 is YENEEA. Here the CDR3 reads CASSSGGAEQYF. Written as DNA, the CDR3 is TGTGCCAGCAGCAGCGGAGGGGCCGAGCAGTACTTC. Using reference TRBV11-3 and TRBJ2-7 for the parts outside the CDR3, the full variable domain is EAGVVQSPRYKIIEKKQPVAFWCNPISGHNTLYWYLQNLGQGPELLIRYENEEAVDDSQLPKDRFSAERLKGVDSTLKIQPAELGDSAVYLCASSSGGAEQYFGPGTRLTVT.

The chain is built from TRBV5-4 and TRBJ2-3, with TRBD2 identical over 9 bases. The CDR3 has 15 amino acids. J was trimmed by 3 bases and V by 1 base; bases with no gene match: 3. Germline V lookup: CDR1 SGHNT, CDR2 YYREEE (reference sequence). The CDR3 sequence is CASSLMLAGTDTQYF. The CDR3 DNA reads TGTGCCAGCAGCTTGATGCTAGCGGGAACAGATACGCAGTATTTT.

This chain connects TRBV10-3 to TRBJ2-7, with 9 bases that match TRBD1. This CDR3 is 15 amino acids long. V gave up 7 bases and J gave up 2 bases; unmatched junction bases: 9. The germline CDR1 and CDR2 sequences are ENHRY and SYGVKD. The CDR3 DNA is TGTGCCATCACTCGGGGACAGGGTGAAACCTACGAGCAGTACTTC. Translation: CAITRGQGETYEQYF.

The gene calls are TRBV27 and TRBJ1-2; D gene ambiguous. Germline V gene lookup returns CDR1 MNHEY and CDR2 SMNVEV (reference sequence). V lost 5 bases and J 4 bases, leaving 11 bases between the germline ends. The CDR3 has 13 amino acids. DNA for the CDR3: TGTGCCAGCAGTCCCGATGGCGGCTATGGCTACACCTTC. Protein sequence: CASSPDGGYGYTF.

The chain links TRBV6-1 to TRBJ1-2; 7 bases agree with TRBD1. CDR1 and CDR2 (germline): MNHNS, SASEGT. After removal of 5 bases from V and 6 bases from J, the junction contained 12 bases not matched to a gene. The CDR3 has 15 amino acids. In nucleotides, the CDR3 is TGTGCCAGCAGTCGAGGGGGAGAGGGGGCTGATGGCTACACCTTC. Its translation: CASSRGGEGADGYTF.

The chain employs TRBV5-1 and TRBJ2-7, with TRBD1 matching over 7 bases. This CDR3 region has 15 residues. The germline CDR1 and CDR2 sequences are SGHRS and YFSETQ. With V trimmed by 0 bases and J by 2 bases, 5 bases remained unmatched. CDR3 residues: CASSLVDRLTYEQYF. CDR3 DNA sequence: TGCGCCAGCAGCTTGGTGGACAGGCTAACCTACGAGCAGTACTTC.